This T cell receptor beta chain appears in the sequencing data of a study of regulatory T cells in long-lasting Graves disease. V lost 1 base and J lost 2, with 6 bases in between. The V gene's germline CDR1 is SGHDN and CDR2 FVKESK. The CDR3 has 13 amino acids. This clonotype has at least ten counts. Documented time point: newly diagnosed GD, antithyroid drugs for less than 3 months. After RNA was extracted from PBMCs, the TCR library was made from it. The authors built TCR beta libraries using iRepertoire HTBI primers and Arm-PCR of CDR3 regions. TCRdb fed the multiplex PCR reads into MiXCR, producing one record per CDR3 protein. Here the sample spans about 540,000 distinct CDR3 sequences, about 13% being singletons. These data are also associated with another study on T cells in Graves' hyperthyroidism and ophthalmopathy.

The receptor comes from a man younger than 40 with Graves disease. The sequenced sample was peripheral blood mononuclear cells (PBMCs), obtained at new diagnosis, from a patient treated with antithyroid drugs. The chain carries TRBV14 and TRBJ2-7; D perhaps matches TRBD2 (6 bases). CDR3 region: CASSQAGAYEQYF. In DNA, the CDR3 is TGTGCCAGCAGCCAAGCGGGAGCCTACGAGCAGTACTTC.